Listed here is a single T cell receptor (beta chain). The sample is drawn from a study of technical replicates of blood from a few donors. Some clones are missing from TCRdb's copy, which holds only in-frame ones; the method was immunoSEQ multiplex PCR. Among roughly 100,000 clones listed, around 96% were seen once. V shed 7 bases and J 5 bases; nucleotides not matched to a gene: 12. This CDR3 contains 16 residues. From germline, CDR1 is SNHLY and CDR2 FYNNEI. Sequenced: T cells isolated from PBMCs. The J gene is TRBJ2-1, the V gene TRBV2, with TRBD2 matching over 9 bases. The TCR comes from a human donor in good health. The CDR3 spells CASNRQGLANHNEQFF. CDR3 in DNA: TGTGCCAGCAATCGGCAAGGACTAGCGAACCACAATGAGCAGTTCTTC.